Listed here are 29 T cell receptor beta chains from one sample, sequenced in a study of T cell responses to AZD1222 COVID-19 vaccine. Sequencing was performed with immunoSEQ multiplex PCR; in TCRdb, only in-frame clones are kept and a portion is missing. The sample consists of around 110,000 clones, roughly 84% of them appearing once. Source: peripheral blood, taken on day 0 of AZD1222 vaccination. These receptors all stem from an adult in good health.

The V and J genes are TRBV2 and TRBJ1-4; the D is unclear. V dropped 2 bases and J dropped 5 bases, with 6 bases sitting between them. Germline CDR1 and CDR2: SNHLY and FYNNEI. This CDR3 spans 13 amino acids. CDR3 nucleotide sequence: TGTGCCAGCAGTGAACTCCGGAATGAAAAACTGTTTTTT. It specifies CASSELRNEKLFF.

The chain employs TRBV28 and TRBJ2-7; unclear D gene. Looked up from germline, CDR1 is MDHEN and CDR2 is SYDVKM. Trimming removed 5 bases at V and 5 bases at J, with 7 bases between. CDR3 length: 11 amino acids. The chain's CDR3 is CASSRLHEQYF. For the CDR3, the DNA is TGTGCCAGCAGTCGACTTCACGAGCAGTACTTC.

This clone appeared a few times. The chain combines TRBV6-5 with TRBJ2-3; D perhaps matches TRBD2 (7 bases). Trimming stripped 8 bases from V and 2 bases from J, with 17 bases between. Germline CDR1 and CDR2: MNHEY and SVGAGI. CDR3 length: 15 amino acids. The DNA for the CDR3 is TGTGCCAGCGCTATGGGGGGGCCCGACACAGATACGCAGTATTTT. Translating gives CASAMGGPDTDTQYF.

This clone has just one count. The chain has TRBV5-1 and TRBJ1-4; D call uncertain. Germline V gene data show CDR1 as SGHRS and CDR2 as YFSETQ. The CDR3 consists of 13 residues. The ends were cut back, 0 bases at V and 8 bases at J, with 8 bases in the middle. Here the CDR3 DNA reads TGCGCCAGCAGCTTGGCGGGGAAGGAAAAACTGTTTTTT. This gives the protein CASSLAGKEKLFF.

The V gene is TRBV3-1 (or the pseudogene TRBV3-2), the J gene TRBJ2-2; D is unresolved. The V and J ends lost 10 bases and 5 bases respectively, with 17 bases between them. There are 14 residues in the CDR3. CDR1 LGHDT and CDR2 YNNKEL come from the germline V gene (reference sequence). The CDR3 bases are TGTGCCACAACTCCGACGCAGAGGACCGGGGAGCTGTTTTTT. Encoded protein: CATTPTQRTGELFF.

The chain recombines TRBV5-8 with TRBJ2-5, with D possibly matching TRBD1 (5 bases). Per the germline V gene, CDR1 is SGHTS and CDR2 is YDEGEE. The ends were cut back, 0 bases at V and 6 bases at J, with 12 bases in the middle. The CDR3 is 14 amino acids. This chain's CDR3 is CASSLGPGRKTQYF. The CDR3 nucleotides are TGTGCCAGCAGCTTGGGGCCAGGGCGGAAGACCCAGTACTTC.

The CDR3 loop reads CASSVGGGHSYEQYF. The CDR3 region has the DNA TGTGCCAGCAGCGTAGGGGGCGGACACTCCTACGAGCAGTACTTC. The chain has TRBV9 and TRBJ2-7, with TRBD1 as a possible D gene (5 bases). Germline CDR1 reads SGDLS; CDR2 reads YYNGEE. Trimming took 0 bases from V and 0 from J, leaving 10 bases between them. The length of the CDR3 is 15 residues.

The CDR3 region is CASSLFPNSNQPQHF. The DNA of the CDR3 is TGTGCCAGCAGTTTATTCCCGAATAGCAATCAGCCCCAGCATTTT. The rearrangement uses TRBV28 and TRBJ1-5; no reliable D call. Trimming left V 1 base short and J 0 bases short, with 7 bases between. CDR3 size: 15 residues. The germline CDR1 and CDR2 sequences are MDHEN and SYDVKM.

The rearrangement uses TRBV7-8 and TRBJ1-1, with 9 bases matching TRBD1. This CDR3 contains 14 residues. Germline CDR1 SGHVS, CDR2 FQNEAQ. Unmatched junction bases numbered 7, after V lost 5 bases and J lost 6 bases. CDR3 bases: TGTGCCAGCAGCCCGAACAGGGGGCAAGCTGAAGCTTTCTTT. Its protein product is CASSPNRGQAEAFF.

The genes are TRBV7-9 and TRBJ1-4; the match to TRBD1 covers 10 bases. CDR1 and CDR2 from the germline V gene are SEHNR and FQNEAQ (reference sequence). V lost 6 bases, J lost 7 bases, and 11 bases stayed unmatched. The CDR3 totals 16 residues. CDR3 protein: CASRGTGEVGGEKLFF. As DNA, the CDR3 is TGTGCCAGCAGAGGGACAGGGGAAGTTGGCGGTGAAAAACTGTTTTTT.

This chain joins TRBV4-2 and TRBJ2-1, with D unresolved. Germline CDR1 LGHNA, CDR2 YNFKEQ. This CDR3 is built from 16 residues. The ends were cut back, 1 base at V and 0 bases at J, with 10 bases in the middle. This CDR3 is CASSQADASSYNEQFF. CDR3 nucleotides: TGTGCCAGCAGCCAAGCCGACGCCAGCTCCTACAATGAGCAGTTCTTC.

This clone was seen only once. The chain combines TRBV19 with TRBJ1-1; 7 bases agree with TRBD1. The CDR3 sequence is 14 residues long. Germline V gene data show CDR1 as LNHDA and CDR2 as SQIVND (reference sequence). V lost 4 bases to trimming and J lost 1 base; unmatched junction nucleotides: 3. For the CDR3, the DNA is TGTGCCAGTAGTAGGGACAGAGCGAACACTGAAGCTTTCTTT. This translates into CASSRDRANTEAFF.

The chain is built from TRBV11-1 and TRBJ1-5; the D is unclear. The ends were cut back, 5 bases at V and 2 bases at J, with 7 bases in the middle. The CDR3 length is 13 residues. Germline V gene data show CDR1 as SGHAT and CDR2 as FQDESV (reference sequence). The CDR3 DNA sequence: TGTGCCAGCAGCCTATCCCGCAATCAGCCCCAGCATTTT. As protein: CASSLSRNQPQHF.

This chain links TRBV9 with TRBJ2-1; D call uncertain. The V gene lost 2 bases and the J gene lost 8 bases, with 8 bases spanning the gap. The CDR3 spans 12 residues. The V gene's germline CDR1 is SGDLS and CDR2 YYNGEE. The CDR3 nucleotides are TGTGCCAGCAGCGTTTATGGTTATGAGCAGTTCTTC. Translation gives CASSVYGYEQFF.

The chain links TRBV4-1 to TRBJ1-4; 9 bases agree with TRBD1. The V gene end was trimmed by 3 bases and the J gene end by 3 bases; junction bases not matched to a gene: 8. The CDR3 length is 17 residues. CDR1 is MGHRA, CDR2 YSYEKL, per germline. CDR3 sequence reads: CASSHPDRGRSNEKLFF. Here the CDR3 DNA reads TGCGCCAGCAGCCATCCGGACAGGGGTCGCTCTAATGAAAAACTGTTTTTT.

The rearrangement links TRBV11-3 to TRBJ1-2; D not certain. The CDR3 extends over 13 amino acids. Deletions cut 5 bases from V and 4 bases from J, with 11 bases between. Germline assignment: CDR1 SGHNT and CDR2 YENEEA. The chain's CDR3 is CASSPRGVYGYTF. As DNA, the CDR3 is TGTGCCAGCAGCCCCCGAGGAGTCTATGGCTACACCTTC. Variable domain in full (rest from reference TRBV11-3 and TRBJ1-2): EAGVVQSPRYKIIEKKQPVAFWCNPISGHNTLYWYLQNLGQGPELLIRYENEEAVDDSQLPKDRFSAERLKGVDSTLKIQPAELGDSAVYLCASSPRGVYGYTFGSGTRLTVV.

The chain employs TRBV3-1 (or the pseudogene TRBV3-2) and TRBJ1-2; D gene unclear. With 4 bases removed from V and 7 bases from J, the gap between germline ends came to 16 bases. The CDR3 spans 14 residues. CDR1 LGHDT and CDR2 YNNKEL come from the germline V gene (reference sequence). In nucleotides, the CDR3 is TGTGCCAGCAGCCCCACCGGAGTCTACCTTGGCTACACCTTC. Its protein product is CASSPTGVYLGYTF.

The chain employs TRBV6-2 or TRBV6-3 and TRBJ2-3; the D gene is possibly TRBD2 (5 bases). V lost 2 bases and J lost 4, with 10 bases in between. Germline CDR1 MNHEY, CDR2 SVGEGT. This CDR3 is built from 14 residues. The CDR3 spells CASSYPGSPDTQYF. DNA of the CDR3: TGTGCCAGCAGTTACCCGGGGTCCCCAGATACGCAGTATTTT.

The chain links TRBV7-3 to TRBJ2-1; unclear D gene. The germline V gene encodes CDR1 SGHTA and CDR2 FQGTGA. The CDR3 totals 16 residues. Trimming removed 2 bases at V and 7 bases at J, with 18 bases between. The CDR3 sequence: CASSLRVAFSFNEQFF. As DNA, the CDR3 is TGTGCCAGCAGCTTACGAGTGGCTTTTTCGTTTAATGAGCAGTTCTTC. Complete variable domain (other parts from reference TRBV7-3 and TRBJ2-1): GAGVSQTPSNKVTEKGKYVELRCDPISGHTALYWYRQSLGQGPEFLIYFQGTGAADDSGLPNDRFFAVRPEGSVSTLKIQRTERGDSAVYLCASSLRVAFSFNEQFFGPGTRLTVL.

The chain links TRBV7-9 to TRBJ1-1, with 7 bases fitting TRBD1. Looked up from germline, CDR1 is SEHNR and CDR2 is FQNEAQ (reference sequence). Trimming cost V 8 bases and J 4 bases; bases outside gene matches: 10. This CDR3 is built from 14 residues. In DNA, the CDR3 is TGTGCCAGCGACCGAGGGGGCAGAACCACTGAAGCTTTCTTT. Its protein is CASDRGGRTTEAFF.

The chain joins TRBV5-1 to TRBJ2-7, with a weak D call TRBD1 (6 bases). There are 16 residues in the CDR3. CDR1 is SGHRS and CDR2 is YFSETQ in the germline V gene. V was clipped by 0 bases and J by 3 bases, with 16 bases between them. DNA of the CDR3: TGCGCCAGCAGCTTGGATCTCGCGGCAGGGGTCTACGAGCAGTACTTC. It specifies CASSLDLAAGVYEQYF.

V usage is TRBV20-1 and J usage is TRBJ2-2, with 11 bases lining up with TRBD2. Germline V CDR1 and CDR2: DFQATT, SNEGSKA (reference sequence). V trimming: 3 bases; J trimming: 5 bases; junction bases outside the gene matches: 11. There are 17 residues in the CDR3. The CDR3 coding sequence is TGCAGTGCTAGTTCAAGACTAGCGGGACGAGGGACCGGGGAGCTGTTTTTT. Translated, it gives CSASSRLAGRGTGELFF.

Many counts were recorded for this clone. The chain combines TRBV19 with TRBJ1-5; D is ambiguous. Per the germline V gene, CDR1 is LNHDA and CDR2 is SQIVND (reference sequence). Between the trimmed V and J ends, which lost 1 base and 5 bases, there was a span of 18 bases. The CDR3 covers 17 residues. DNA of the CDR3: TGTGCCAGTAGTATAGTATTTCGGCGGCAGGTCGATCAGCCCCAGCATTTT. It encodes CASSIVFRRQVDQPQHF.

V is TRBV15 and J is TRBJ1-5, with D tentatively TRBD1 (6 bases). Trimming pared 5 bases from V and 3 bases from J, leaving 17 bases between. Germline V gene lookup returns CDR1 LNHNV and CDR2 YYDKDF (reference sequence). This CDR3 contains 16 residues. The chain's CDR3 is CATSHALDRDNQPQHF. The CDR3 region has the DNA TGTGCCACCAGCCACGCCCTGGACAGAGACAATCAGCCCCAGCATTTT.

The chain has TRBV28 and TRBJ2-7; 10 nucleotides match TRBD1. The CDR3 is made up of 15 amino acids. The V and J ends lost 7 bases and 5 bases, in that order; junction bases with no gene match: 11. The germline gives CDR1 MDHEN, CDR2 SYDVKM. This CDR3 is CASITAGTGANEQYF. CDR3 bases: TGTGCCAGCATAACGGCCGGGACAGGGGCCAACGAGCAGTACTTC.

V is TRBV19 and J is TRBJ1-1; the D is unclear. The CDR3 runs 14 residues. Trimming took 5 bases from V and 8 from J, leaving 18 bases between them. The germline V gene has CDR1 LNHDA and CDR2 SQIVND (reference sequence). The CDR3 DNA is TGTGCCAGTAGTTATCCGCCGGTGGGAGCCGAAGCTTTCTTT. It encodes CASSYPPVGAEAFF.

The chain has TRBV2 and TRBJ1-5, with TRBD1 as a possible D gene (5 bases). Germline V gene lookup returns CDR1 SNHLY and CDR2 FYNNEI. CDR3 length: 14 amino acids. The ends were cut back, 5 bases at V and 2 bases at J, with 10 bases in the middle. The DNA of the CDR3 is TGTGCCAGCAGTTGGGGCGGCGGCAATCAGCCCCAGCATTTT. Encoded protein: CASSWGGGNQPQHF.

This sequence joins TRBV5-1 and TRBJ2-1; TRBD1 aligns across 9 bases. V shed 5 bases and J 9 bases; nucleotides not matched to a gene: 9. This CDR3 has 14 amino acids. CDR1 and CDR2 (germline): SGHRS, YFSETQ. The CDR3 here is CASSIRDRDGEQFF. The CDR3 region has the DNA TGCGCCAGCAGTATCCGGGACAGGGACGGTGAGCAGTTCTTC.

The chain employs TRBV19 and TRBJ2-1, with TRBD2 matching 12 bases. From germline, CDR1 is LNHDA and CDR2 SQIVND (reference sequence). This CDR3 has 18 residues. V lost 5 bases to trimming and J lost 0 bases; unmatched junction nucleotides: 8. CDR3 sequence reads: CASSPPSGGEYSYNEQFF. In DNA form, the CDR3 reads TGTGCCAGTAGTCCCCCTAGCGGGGGGGAATACTCCTACAATGAGCAGTTCTTC.